This entry concerns a single T cell receptor (beta chain). This clonotype appeared many times. No antigen is known for it. Nothing much larger sits one base from this clone, and base qualities are not available. The CDR3 spans 16 residues, from the cysteine through the phenylalanine. CDR3 DNA is the only sequence kept; it has 48 bases, read in frame from the first base. V and J are trimmed by 4 bases and 1 base, and the gene matches miss 10 bases of the junction. In the germline V gene, CDR1 corresponds to SGHRS and CDR2 to YFSETQ. The data were taken from a study of T-cell reconstitution after alpha-beta-depleted transplantation in children (dated by TCRdb to 2016 to 2017). Notes on the research overall: Using TCR repertoire profiling, the study quantitatively followed how T-cell immune reconstitution unfolded in children after TCRalphabeta/CD19-depleted allogeneic hematopoietic cell transplantation.

Library construction relied on PCR. The sequencer listed for this sample is Illumina HiSeq 2500. To normalize quantification of the TCRbeta repertoire, the TCR libraries were built with molecular barcoding that relied on unique molecular identifiers. TCRdb took the public reads, trimmed them with fastp at Q25, ran MiXCR for clone calling and kept in-frame beta chains. Every distinct CDR3 protein forms one entry, paired with its most common genes and DNA. The sample table contains about 610,000 distinct CDR3 sequences; only one count was recorded for approximately 10% of them. Of the sample, less than 5% is held by the ten largest clones.

The receptor's source is a human donor who donated a stem cell graft to a child with acute myeloid leukemia. The rearranged segments are TRBV5-1 and TRBJ2-7, with 8 bases in between that match TRBD1. The sequences come from PBMCs from the stem cell graft donor, collected from the stem cell graft. The nucleotide sequence reads TGCGCCAGCAGCCCCGAGGACAGGGCCTCTTCCTACGAGCAGTACTTC. Translated, this gives CASSPEDRASSYEQYF.